This T cell receptor (beta chain) emerged from a study of OX40 agonist ivuxolimab in advanced cancers. The CDR3 totals 15 residues. Trimming cost V 0 bases and J 4 bases, with 12 bases left between them. CDR1 and CDR2 from the germline V gene are MGHRA and YSYEKL. The assay was immunoSEQ multiplex PCR, and TCRdb's table has in-frame clones only and misses some. Altogether some 25,000 clones are present, under 80% being singletons, with the ten largest covering around 32%. Here the sequenced sample was CD4+ or CD8+ T cells sorted from blood, taken in a trial of the OX40 agonist ivuxolimab. The chain links TRBV4-1 to TRBJ1-2; D gene ambiguous. The clonotype was recovered from an adult with an advanced solid tumor such as melanoma, head and neck, liver or kidney cancer. The CDR3 coding sequence is TGCGCCAGCAGCCAAGAGGCGACCGGGCGCTATGGCTACACCTTC. Translating it yields CASSQEATGRYGYTF.